Sequencing of this T cell receptor (beta chain) was carried out in a study of T cells in Graves' hyperthyroidism and ophthalmopathy. General study findings and limits: Within blood appeared most thyroid clonotypes that had expanded above 0.001. By a 13 V-J model, ophthalmopathy was set apart from stable hyperthyroidism.

TCR beta CDR3 sequences were amplified from RNA transcripts. RT-PCR in the first round (using the HTBI primer set) targeted the TCR CDR3. TCRdb fed the multiplex PCR reads into MiXCR, producing one record per CDR3 protein. The table records about 520,000 distinct CDR3 sequences, about 20% of them present only once. CDR1 and CDR2 from the germline V gene are MDHEN and SYDVKM. The CDR3 sequence is 13 residues long. V lost 3 bases, J lost 4 bases, and 0 bases stayed unmatched. A few counts support this clonotype. Its cognate antigen is unknown. No progression to ophthalmopathy during 18 months of follow-up defined stable disease. Uncontrolled infections, other autoimmune diseases, pregnancy or lactation led to exclusion of patients.

This TCR was recovered from a man between 18 and 29 years old with Graves' hyperthyroidism. Material for sequencing was blood. The chain carries TRBV28 and TRBJ2-1; 7 bases map to TRBD1. The CDR3 sequence: CASSLGQYNEQFF. The CDR3 DNA is TGTGCCAGCAGTTTGGGACAGTACAATGAGCAGTTCTTC.